The source of this TCR beta chain is a study of shared clonotypes between healthy human individuals. As for this clone: What it binds is not known.

V was trimmed by 1 base and J by 5 bases, leaving 6 bases between them. Germline V CDR1 and CDR2: SGDLS, YYNGEE. The CDR3 has 12 amino acids. Study-level points and caveats: Naive subsets generally had larger estimated richness than memory subsets.

How the authors handled the data: ImmunoSEQ output lacked quality scores and full-length reads, limiting matched filtering. The repertoire was sequenced with immunoSEQ multiplex PCR; TCRdb's copy has only in-frame clones and lacks some. That table is the source of V, J and clone size, and D and trimming were worked out from the DNA. Of roughly 220,000 clones listed, just over 65% are singletons. This sequence originates from a man aged 25 to 40 in good health. The genes are TRBV9 and TRBJ1-1; D unclear. Source material: memory CD4+ T cells sorted from blood. Subset described: CD45RA-negative fraction. The CDR3 DNA follows: TGTGCCAGCAGCGTAACGTGGACTGAAGCTTTCTTT. Protein sequence: CASSVTWTEAFF.